This T cell receptor beta chain was obtained from a study of shared clonotypes between healthy human individuals. V dropped 5 bases and J dropped 4 bases, with 14 bases sitting between them. This CDR3 comprises 14 residues. Germline assignment: CDR1 SGHTA and CDR2 FQGNSA. How the authors handled the data: Quality scores were absent from the junction-only immunoSEQ sequences, so filtering differed. Generated by immunoSEQ multiplex PCR, the TCRdb table keeps only in-frame clones and is missing some. For V, J and clone size, that table is used; D and trimming come from the DNA. Here the sample spans over a million clones, around 95% being singletons. Concerning this clone: What it binds is not known.

Study conclusions and caveats: Clonotype sharing among donors, it was expected, would be affected by sequencing depth.

This sequence was found in a man aged 25 to 40 in good health. The sample was naive CD4+ T cells sorted from blood. As for subset: CD45RA+ positively selected. This sequence joins TRBV7-2 and TRBJ1-1; a weak D match, TRBD1 (6 bases). CDR3 protein: CASSLLGAITEAFF. The CDR3 bases are TGTGCCAGCAGCCTACTGGGGGCCATCACTGAAGCTTTCTTT.